Shown below are 29 T cell receptor beta chains from a single sample sequenced in a study of circulating and synovial CD4+ cells in juvenile arthritis. The assay was immunoSEQ multiplex PCR, and TCRdb's table has in-frame clones only and misses some. The table records around 35,000 clones, roughly 95% of them present only once. The sequenced material came from CD4+ T cells from blood. The receptors originated from a human donor with juvenile idiopathic arthritis.

The chain employs TRBV5-6 and TRBJ2-7; D may be TRBD1 (6 bases). CDR1 is SGHDT, CDR2 YYEEEE, per germline. This CDR3 region has 14 residues. The V gene lost 0 bases and the J gene lost 4 bases, with 11 bases spanning the gap. CDR3 nucleotides: TGTGCCAGCAGCTTGGACAGGGCCCTTTACGAGCAGTACTTC. Translating it yields CASSLDRALYEQYF.

This clone has more than one count but fewer than ten. This rearrangement joins TRBV18 to TRBJ2-7; D may be TRBD2 (6 bases). V was cut by 1 base and J by 6 bases, with 10 bases left in between. This CDR3 contains 13 residues. The germline V gene encodes CDR1 KGHSH and CDR2 LQKENI. CDR3 sequence reads: CASSPRRVGEQYF. As DNA, the CDR3 is TGTGCCAGCTCACCACGGAGGGTGGGCGAGCAGTACTTC. Variable domain in full (rest from reference TRBV18 and TRBJ2-7): NAGVMQNPRHLVRRRGQEARLRCSPMKGHSHVYWYRQLPEEGLKFMVYLQKENIIDESGMPKERFSAEFPKEGPSILRIQQVVRGDSAAYFCASSPRRVGEQYFGPGTRLTVT.

The chain carries TRBV27 and TRBJ2-7; TRBD2 matches 9 bases. CDR3 length equals 15 residues. Losses at the gene ends were 5 bases for V and 2 bases for J; bases not matched to a gene: 7. Germline CDR1 MNHEY, CDR2 SMNVEV (reference sequence). The CDR3 here is CASSPLAGVTYEQYF. CDR3 bases: TGTGCCAGCAGTCCCTTAGCGGGGGTCACCTACGAGCAGTACTTC.

The V call is TRBV19, the J call TRBJ2-5; D is possibly TRBD1 (6 bases). V was pared by 0 bases and J by 10 bases, with 18 bases between. The germline gives CDR1 LNHDA, CDR2 SQIVND (reference sequence). The CDR3 is 15 amino acids. The CDR3: CASSIDRGQGKDQYF. CDR3 nucleotides: TGTGCCAGTAGTATAGATCGTGGGCAGGGGAAAGACCAGTACTTC.

V and J are TRBV7-9 and TRBJ2-7, with a tentative D call TRBD2 (6 bases). The CDR3 loop spans 15 amino acids. Trimming shortened V by 5 bases and J by 6 bases, and 20 bases separated the two germline ends. The germline V gene has CDR1 SEHNR and CDR2 FQNEAQ (reference sequence). Here the CDR3 DNA reads TGTGCCAGCAGCATGCCGACAGCCTTGGAGGGCGAGCAGTACTTC. As protein: CASSMPTALEGEQYF.

V gene TRBV7-3 combines with J gene TRBJ2-1; 10 positions match TRBD2. The germline V gene encodes CDR1 SGHTA and CDR2 FQGTGA. CDR3 length equals 15 residues. V lost 5 bases to trimming and J lost 8 bases; unmatched junction nucleotides: 9. The CDR3 nucleotides read TGTGCCAGCAGCCCCCAATCAGCGGGGGGGCATGAGCAGTTCTTC. Residues: CASSPQSAGGHEQFF.

V gene TRBV4-2 combines with J gene TRBJ1-3; perhaps TRBD1 as D (6 bases). V lost 4 bases and J lost 3, with 16 bases in between. Germline assignment: CDR1 LGHNA and CDR2 YNFKEQ. This CDR3 comprises 16 residues. For the CDR3, the DNA is TGTGCCAGCAGCCTATCAGGGGCGGGGGGTGGAAACACCATATATTTT. As protein: CASSLSGAGGGNTIYF.

The V and J genes are TRBV9 and TRBJ1-2; unclear D gene. CDR3 length equals 13 residues. Germline V gene lookup returns CDR1 SGDLS and CDR2 YYNGEE. V lost 0 bases to trimming and J lost 6 bases, with 9 bases between them. The CDR3 protein is CASSVAAQNGYTF. In DNA, the CDR3 is TGTGCCAGCAGCGTAGCAGCGCAAAATGGCTACACCTTC.

The J gene is TRBJ1-3, the V gene TRBV28; 7 positions match TRBD1. This CDR3 region has 15 residues. V shed 5 bases and J 2 bases; nucleotides not matched to a gene: 6. Germline loops: CDR1 MDHEN, CDR2 SYDVKM. This CDR3 reads CASSLPTGAGNTIYF. For the CDR3, the DNA is TGTGCCAGCAGTCTACCAACAGGGGCTGGAAACACCATATATTTT.

The rearrangement links TRBV7-9 to TRBJ1-5, with D perhaps matching TRBD1 (5 bases). This CDR3 is 18 amino acids long. Germline V lookup: CDR1 SEHNR, CDR2 FQNEAQ (reference sequence). V lost 5 bases and J 0 bases, leaving 20 bases between the germline ends. The CDR3 DNA reads as TGTGCCAGCAGCCCAGGGAAAACAGCTTCCGATAGCAATCAGCCCCAGCATTTT. Its protein is CASSPGKTASDSNQPQHF.

The V call is TRBV28, the J call TRBJ1-4; 8 bases are a match to TRBD1. Germline-derived CDR1 and CDR2 are MDHEN and SYDVKM. J was trimmed by 3 bases and V by 6 bases; bases with no gene match: 6. The CDR3 is 15 amino acids. This CDR3 is CASRGQAAANEKLFF. The CDR3 DNA sequence: TGTGCCAGCAGGGGACAGGCCGCAGCTAATGAAAAACTGTTTTTT.

The rearrangement uses TRBV5-1 and TRBJ2-3, with 16 positions matching TRBD2. Looked up from germline, CDR1 is SGHRS and CDR2 is YFSETQ. The CDR3 has 21 residues. With V trimmed by 0 bases and J by 7 bases, 17 bases remained unmatched. The CDR3 region has the DNA TGCGCCAGCAGCTTGGCTCGGGGACTAGCGGGAGGGCCGGATTCCCCGAATACGCAGTATTTT. Translating it yields CASSLARGLAGGPDSPNTQYF. Variable domain in full (rest from reference TRBV5-1 and TRBJ2-3): KAGVTQTPRYLIKTRGQQVTLSCSPISGHRSVSWYQQTPGQGLQFLFEYFSETQRNKGNFPGRFSGRQFSNSRSEMNVSTLELGDSALYLCASSLARGLAGGPDSPNTQYFGPGTRLTVL.

The chain carries TRBV19 and TRBJ2-2; no firm D call. Germline V gene data show CDR1 as LNHDA and CDR2 as SQIVND (reference sequence). This CDR3 has 14 amino acids. Trimming took 6 bases from V and 4 from J, leaving 12 bases between them. CDR3 DNA: TGTGCCAGTAGACCCGCAGGTAGCACCGGGGAGCTGTTTTTT. Its translation is CASRPAGSTGELFF.

This clone was seen just once. The chain is built from TRBV6-5 and TRBJ1-2, with no clear D. Per the germline V gene, CDR1 is MNHEY and CDR2 is SVGAGI. The CDR3 is 13 amino acids. V lost 2 bases and J 2 bases, leaving 6 bases between the germline ends. The CDR3 loop reads CASSYGRNYGYTF. CDR3 bases: TGTGCCAGCAGTTACGGCAGGAACTATGGCTACACCTTC.

This clone came up once. The chain links TRBV29-1 to TRBJ2-1; D might be TRBD1 (6 bases). V was clipped by 6 bases and J by 9 bases, with 12 bases between them. The CDR3 extends over 11 amino acids. CDR1 is SQVTM, CDR2 ANQGSEA, per germline. CDR3 residues: CSVGYRAEQFF. The CDR3 DNA follows: TGCAGCGTAGGGTACAGGGCTGAGCAGTTCTTC.

V and J are TRBV12-5 and TRBJ2-7; TRBD1 matches 9 bases. CDR1 is LGHNT, CDR2 FRNRAP, per germline. The CDR3 spans 16 residues. V lost 5 bases and J lost 6; bases outside the gene matches: 14. The CDR3 nucleotides are TGTGCTAGTGGTCTCCTCAAAGGGGACAGGGCAGTCGAGCAGTACTTC. As protein: CASGLLKGDRAVEQYF.

About this clone itself: Additional DNA sequences in this sample encode the identical CDR3. CDR3 in amino acids: CASSPYPPTGFNSPLHF. CDR3 nucleotide sequence: TGCGCCAGCAGCCCCTATCCCCCGACAGGGTTTAATTCACCCCTCCACTTT. This chain connects TRBV5-1 to TRBJ1-6; 7 bases align to TRBD1. Germline V gives CDR1 SGHRS, CDR2 YFSETQ. CDR3 length: 17 residues. V shed 4 bases and J 6 bases; nucleotides not matched to a gene: 13.

This chain joins TRBV28 and TRBJ2-1; the D gene is possibly TRBD2 (5 bases). Germline V lookup: CDR1 MDHEN, CDR2 SYDVKM. Trimming cost V 6 bases and J 1 base, with 16 bases left between them. The length of the CDR3 is 16 residues. The CDR3 reads CASSPPGLLSYNEQFF. In nucleotides, the CDR3 is TGTGCCAGCAGCCCTCCCGGACTCTTATCCTACAATGAGCAGTTCTTC.

This clone was seen a single time. The chain couples TRBV7-8 to TRBJ2-7, with TRBD1 as a possible D gene (6 bases). The V end was cut by 3 bases, the J end by 2 bases, with 11 bases between. This CDR3 contains 14 residues. The germline V gene encodes CDR1 SGHVS and CDR2 FQNEAQ. CDR3 sequence (DNA): TGTGCCAGCAGCTTGACAGGAGAAACCTACGAGCAGTACTTC. Protein: CASSLTGETYEQYF.

The chain employs TRBV5-1 and TRBJ2-5; 9 positions agree with TRBD1. The V gene end was trimmed by 1 base and the J gene end by 5 bases; junction bases not matched to a gene: 9. Germline CDR1 SGHRS, CDR2 YFSETQ. The CDR3 is 16 residues long. The CDR3 here is CASSLSQGALGETQYF. The CDR3 DNA reads as TGCGCCAGCAGCTTGTCACAGGGGGCGCTCGGGGAGACCCAGTACTTC.

The chain uses TRBV25-1 and TRBJ1-3; no definite D call. With 6 bases removed from V and 1 base from J, the gap between germline ends came to 10 bases. Germline assignment: CDR1 MGHDK and CDR2 SYGVNS. The CDR3 has 14 amino acids. This CDR3 reads CASSDGESGNTIYF. CDR3 nucleotide sequence: TGTGCCAGCAGCGACGGGGAGTCTGGAAACACCATATATTTT.

For this clone: At one boundary the junction diverges from the germline segment, which might be a read error. The J gene is TRBJ2-2, the V gene TRBV7-7; TRBD1 matches at 9 bases. Germline V CDR1 and CDR2: SSHAT, FNYEAQ (reference sequence). This CDR3 is 14 amino acids long. The CDR3 DNA follows: TGTGCTAGCAGCTTAGACAGGGGGACCGGGGAGCTGTTTTTT. The encoded protein is CASSLDRGTGELFF.

The V call is TRBV7-2, the J call TRBJ2-5; D call uncertain. The CDR3 loop spans 11 amino acids. Trimming took 5 bases from V and 2 from J, leaving 3 bases between them. The germline gives CDR1 SGHTA, CDR2 FQGNSA. The DNA of the CDR3 is TGTGCCAGCAGCCTACAAGAGACCCAGTACTTC. This translates into CASSLQETQYF. Complete variable domain (other parts from reference TRBV7-2 and TRBJ2-5): GAGVSQSPSNKVTEKGKDVELRCDPISGHTALYWYRQSLGQGLEFLIYFQGNSAPDKSGLPSDRFSAERTGGSVSTLTIQRTQQEDSAVYLCASSLQETQYFGPGTRLLVL.

This chain connects TRBV5-1 to TRBJ2-1; 8 bases agree with TRBD2. The germline gives CDR1 SGHRS, CDR2 YFSETQ. Trimming at V came to 3 bases and at J to 6 bases, leaving 8 bases not matched to a gene. The CDR3 totals 15 residues. The CDR3 coding sequence is TGCGCCAGCAGCTCGGGACTAGGTTCCCTCAATGAGCAGTTCTTC. It codes for CASSSGLGSLNEQFF.

The gene calls are TRBV28 and TRBJ1-5; a possible D gene is TRBD1 (5 bases). Germline values: CDR1 MDHEN, CDR2 SYDVKM. The CDR3 runs 15 residues. V lost 6 bases, J lost 5 bases, and 17 bases lay in between. This chain's CDR3 is CASSTTWGRDQPQHF. The CDR3 region has the DNA TGTGCCAGCAGCACTACCTGGGGGAGGGATCAGCCCCAGCATTTT. The variable domain in full, completed from reference TRBV28 and TRBJ1-5, reads DVKVTQSSRYLVKRTGEKVFLECVQDMDHENMFWYRQDPGLGLRLIYFSYDVKMKEKGDIPEGYSVSREKKERFSLILESASTNQTSMYLCASSTTWGRDQPQHFGDGTRLSIL.

With regard to this clone: Its ends do not fully match the called genes, so a read error is possible. This CDR3 is also generated by other DNA sequences in the sample. The rearrangement uses TRBV11-2 and TRBJ1-6, with 8 positions matching TRBD1. Germline CDR1 reads SGHAT; CDR2 reads FQNNGV. The CDR3 contains 16 residues. The CDR3 loop reads CASSRETGVNNSPLHF. For the CDR3, the DNA is TGTGCCAGCAGCCGTGAGACAGGGGTAAATAATTCCCCCCTCCACTTT. The complete variable domain, with remaining parts taken from reference TRBV11-2 and TRBJ1-6, reads EAGVAQSPRYKIIEKRQSVAFWCNPISGHATLYWYQQILGQGPKLLIQFQNNGVVDDSQLPKDRFSAERLKGVDSTLKIQPAKLEDSAVYLCASSRETGVNNSPLHFGNGTRLTVT.

V gene TRBV7-2 combines with J gene TRBJ2-3; D possibly corresponds to TRBD2 (6 bases). The CDR3 is 14 residues long. The ends were cut back, 6 bases at V and 0 bases at J, with 10 bases in the middle. Germline assignment: CDR1 SGHTA and CDR2 FQGNSA. DNA of the CDR3: TGTGCCAGCAGTTCCGGGACTAGCACAGATACGCAGTATTTT. It is translated as CASSSGTSTDTQYF.

The V call is TRBV7-9, the J call TRBJ2-3; TRBD2 matches at 11 bases. Trimming cost V 2 bases and J 4 bases; bases outside gene matches: 2. Germline lookup yields CDR1 SEHNR and CDR2 FQNEAQ (reference sequence). The CDR3 totals 15 residues. The DNA of the CDR3 is TGTGCCAGCAGCTTAACTAGCGGGAGCCCAGATACGCAGTATTTT. Its translation is CASSLTSGSPDTQYF.

A word on this clone: The same CDR3 also results from other DNA sequences found in this sample. This sequence joins TRBV13 and TRBJ1-4; no clear D gene. The V end was cut by 6 bases, the J end by 5 bases, with 19 bases between. The length of the CDR3 is 16 residues. Per the germline V gene, CDR1 is PRHDT and CDR2 is FYEKMQ (reference sequence). The CDR3 bases are TGTGCCAGCAGGATTAGGTGGCGCGGGAGCAATGAAAAACTGTTTTTT. Encoded protein: CASRIRWRGSNEKLFF.